What follows are 23 T cell receptor beta chains derived from one specimen sequenced in a study of cytomegalovirus exposure and HLA in healthy donors. PCR primers comprised 60 Vbeta and 13 Jbeta primers. Profiled with immunoSEQ multiplex PCR; TCRdb holds only in-frame clones, not every one. This sample has 150,000 to 200,000 clones, with about 81% found just once. The sequencing sample was made of PBMCs. The origin of the receptors is a woman under 30 in good health and CMV-seropositive.

The rearrangement joins TRBV11-1 to TRBJ2-3, with TRBD2 matching over 9 bases. The CDR3 spans 17 residues. J gave up 0 bases and V 3 bases, and 7 bases lay outside the gene matches. Germline lookup yields CDR1 SGHAT and CDR2 FQDESV (reference sequence). This chain's CDR3 is CASSFGTSYLSTDTQYF. CDR3 nucleotide sequence: TGTGCCAGCAGCTTTGGGACTAGCTACCTTAGCACAGATACGCAGTATTTT.

J is TRBJ2-3 and V is TRBV7-9; 9 positions agree with TRBD2. Unmatched junction bases numbered 7, after V lost 5 bases and J lost 4 bases. Germline CDR1 is SEHNR and CDR2 is FQNEAQ (reference sequence). This CDR3 region has 15 residues. The CDR3 loop is CASSRGTSRADTQYF. CDR3 DNA: TGTGCCAGCAGCCGTGGGACTAGCCGAGCAGATACGCAGTATTTT.

This clone occurred a few times. V usage is TRBV11-1 and J usage is TRBJ1-1, with a weak D call TRBD1 (5 bases). Trimming removed 0 bases at V and 6 bases at J, with 11 bases between. Germline V gene data show CDR1 as SGHAT and CDR2 as FQDESV (reference sequence). CDR3 length equals 14 residues. The CDR3 DNA is TGTGCCAGCAGCTTAGCTACGCCAGGGTCTGAAGCTTTCTTT. It is translated as CASSLATPGSEAFF.

V usage is TRBV5-1 and J usage is TRBJ2-1; 8 bases agree with TRBD2. Germline V gene sequence: CDR1 SGHRS, CDR2 YFSETQ. The CDR3 extends over 16 amino acids. Trimming took 5 bases from V and 5 from J; bases not matched to a gene: 12. As DNA, the CDR3 is TGCGCCAGCAGAACAACATCCGGGGGGGCACACAATGAGCAGTTCTTC. This codes for CASRTTSGGAHNEQFF.

V gene TRBV7-7 combines with J gene TRBJ2-7; 7 bases fit TRBD1. This CDR3 region has 16 residues. Germline CDR1 and CDR2: SSHAT and FNYEAQ (reference sequence). The CDR3 nucleotides are TGTGCTAGCAGCTTAGAATACAGGGGTAGCTCCTACGAGCAGTACGTC. Protein sequence: CASSLEYRGSSYEQYV.

V is TRBV19 and J is TRBJ1-1; 11 bases are shared with TRBD1. Germline V gene sequence: CDR1 LNHDA, CDR2 SQIVND (reference sequence). Trimming took 3 bases from V and 3 from J; bases not matched to a gene: 6. There are 16 residues in the CDR3. CDR3 sequence: CASSIWGTGGDTEAFF. Here the CDR3 DNA reads TGTGCCAGTAGTATTTGGGGGACAGGGGGGGACACTGAAGCTTTCTTT.

This sequence joins TRBV30 and TRBJ1-2; no clear D. The length of the CDR3 is 13 residues. Germline values: CDR1 GTSNPN, CDR2 SVGIG (reference sequence). V lost 1 base to trimming and J lost 4 bases, with 10 bases between them. The CDR3 here is CAWSERVAYGYTF. CDR3 in DNA: TGTGCCTGGAGTGAGCGGGTCGCCTATGGCTACACCTTC. Using reference TRBV30 and TRBJ1-2 for the parts outside the CDR3, the full variable domain is SQTIHQWPATLVQPVGSPLSLECTVEGTSNPNLYWYRQAAGRGLQLLFYSVGIGQISSEVPQNLSASRPQDRQFILSSKKLLLSDSGFYLCAWSERVAYGYTFGSGTRLTVV.

The chain employs TRBV6-1 and TRBJ1-1, with D possibly matching TRBD1 (6 bases). CDR3 length: 13 residues. Germline loops: CDR1 MNHNS, CDR2 SASEGT. Trimming took off 10 bases at V and 1 base at J, with 13 bases between the two ends. The DNA for the CDR3 is TGTGCCAACGGGGACACTTGGAACACTGAAGCTTTCTTT. Translated, it gives CANGDTWNTEAFF.

The chain uses TRBV11-2 and TRBJ2-3, with 11 bases matching TRBD1. The V gene's germline CDR1 is SGHAT and CDR2 FQNNGV. The CDR3 totals 14 residues. The junction had 4 bases not matched to a gene; V was cut back by 4 bases and J by 7 bases. The DNA for the CDR3 is TGTGCCAGCAGCTCCGGGACAGGGGGAAATACGCAGTATTTT. This encodes CASSSGTGGNTQYF.

V usage is TRBV11-2 and J usage is TRBJ2-7, with D maybe TRBD1 (6 bases). The germline V and J ends were trimmed by 5 bases and 5 bases, with 16 bases remaining between them. The CDR3 has 14 residues. Germline-derived CDR1 and CDR2 are SGHAT and FQNNGV. Written as DNA, the CDR3 is TGTGCCAGCAGCCTACAGGGCCTCAATCACGAGCAGTACTTC. This translates into CASSLQGLNHEQYF.

This sequence joins TRBV7-2 and TRBJ1-5, with D perhaps TRBD1 (5 bases). Germline loops: CDR1 SGHTA, CDR2 FQGNSA. CDR3 length: 16 residues. Trimming took off 5 bases at V and 4 bases at J, with 18 bases between the two ends. CDR3 amino acids: CASSNRLWGPNQPQHF. CDR3 nucleotides: TGTGCCAGCAGCAATCGGCTGTGGGGCCCAAATCAGCCCCAGCATTTT.

This rearrangement joins TRBV11-3 to TRBJ1-1, with D unclear. Between the trimmed V and J ends, which lost 0 bases and 1 base, there was a span of 3 bases. From germline, CDR1 is SGHNT and CDR2 YENEEA. This CDR3 region has 13 residues. The CDR3 DNA reads as TGTGCCAGCAGCTTAGATAGGAACACTGAAGCTTTCTTT. Its protein is CASSLDRNTEAFF.

The chain has TRBV7-2 and TRBJ1-5; D remains ambiguous. V was trimmed by 2 bases and J by 7 bases, leaving 15 bases between them. Germline V gene lookup returns CDR1 SGHTA and CDR2 FQGNSA. The CDR3 covers 15 residues. CDR3 sequence: CASSLNAGHEQPQHF. Here the CDR3 DNA reads TGTGCCAGCAGCTTAAATGCTGGGCACGAGCAGCCCCAGCATTTT.

V gene TRBV2 combines with J gene TRBJ2-1, with 9 bases fitting TRBD1. The germline V gene encodes CDR1 SNHLY and CDR2 FYNNEI. The CDR3 spans 15 residues. Unmatched junction bases numbered 4, after V lost 6 bases and J lost 1 base. Written as DNA, the CDR3 is TGTGCCAGCAGGGGGGACAGGGTATCCTACAATGAGCAGTTCTTC. Its translation is CASRGDRVSYNEQFF.

This clone has more than one count but fewer than ten. The chain carries TRBV20-1 and TRBJ1-2, with D perhaps TRBD1 (5 bases). The CDR3 is 10 residues long. Germline lookup yields CDR1 DFQATT and CDR2 SNEGSKA (reference sequence). V was cut by 2 bases and J by 7 bases, with 5 bases left in between. The CDR3 DNA follows: TGCAGTGCTAGACAGGGTGGCTACACCTTC. As protein: CSARQGGYTF.

The chain recombines TRBV27 with TRBJ1-6, with D possibly TRBD1 on 5 matching bases. V lost 2 bases and J lost 6, with 14 bases in between. CDR1 MNHEY and CDR2 SMNVEV come from the germline V gene (reference sequence). The CDR3 runs 16 residues. The CDR3 reads CASSLHWSRANSPLHF. The CDR3 DNA is TGTGCCAGCAGTTTACATTGGTCCAGGGCTAATTCACCCCTCCACTTT.

The V call is TRBV7-3, the J call TRBJ2-3; possible D gene TRBD2, 6 bases. The CDR3 length is 14 residues. Germline loops: CDR1 SGHTA, CDR2 FQGTGA. Trimming pared 5 bases from V and 3 bases from J, leaving 12 bases between. CDR3: CASSPRAGTDTQYF. The CDR3 DNA is TGTGCCAGCAGCCCCAGGGCGGGGACAGATACGCAGTATTTT.

As for this clone: Other DNA sequences in this specimen translate into the identical CDR3. The chain's CDR3 is CASSLGDTGSGNTIYF. As DNA, the CDR3 is TGTGCCAGCAGCTTAGGGGACACCGGCTCTGGAAACACCATATATTTT. The chain uses TRBV7-9 and TRBJ1-3, with a possible D match to TRBD1 (6 bases). V lost 1 base and J lost 0, with 10 bases in between. This CDR3 comprises 16 residues. Germline V gives CDR1 SEHNR, CDR2 FQNEAQ (reference sequence).

The V call is TRBV7-7, the J call TRBJ2-5, with 7 bases aligning to TRBD1. The CDR3 spans 15 residues. With 8 bases clipped from V and 0 bases from J, the junction kept 9 bases outside the gene matches. The germline gives CDR1 SSHAT, CDR2 FNYEAQ (reference sequence). The CDR3 region is CASAFGTAHQETQYF. The DNA of the CDR3 is TGTGCCAGCGCCTTCGGGACAGCCCACCAAGAGACCCAGTACTTC.

J is TRBJ1-1 and V is TRBV19; D perhaps matches TRBD1 (5 bases). Germline V gene sequence: CDR1 LNHDA, CDR2 SQIVND (reference sequence). This CDR3 is built from 13 residues. V shed 2 bases and J shed 6 bases, with 10 bases lying between them. The CDR3 protein is CASSILGRSEAFF. The CDR3 nucleotides are TGTGCCAGTAGTATATTGGGGCGGTCTGAAGCTTTCTTT. The full variable domain, with the rest looked up from reference TRBV19 and TRBJ1-1, is DGGITQSPKYLFRKEGQNVTLSCEQNLNHDAMYWYRQDPGQGLRLIYYSQIVNDFQKGDIAEGYSVSREKKESFPLTVTSAQKNPTAFYLCASSILGRSEAFFGQGTRLTVV.

This chain links TRBV28 with TRBJ2-5; 7 positions agree with TRBD1. The CDR3 is 14 residues long. The J segment lost 2 bases and the V segment lost 5 bases, leaving 5 bases of the junction unmatched. CDR1 is MDHEN and CDR2 is SYDVKM in the germline V gene. CDR3 coding DNA: TGTGCCAGCAGTCGTACAGGGGATCAAGAGACCCAGTACTTC. Its translation: CASSRTGDQETQYF.

Here the CDR3 DNA reads TGTGCCAGCAGCTTGGCAGGTATCTCTGGAAACACCATATATTTT. Its translation is CASSLAGISGNTIYF. This chain joins TRBV5-4 and TRBJ1-3; D is unclear. This CDR3 spans 15 amino acids. V lost 0 bases and J 0 bases, leaving 7 bases between the germline ends. Germline V gene sequence: CDR1 SGHNT, CDR2 YYREEE (reference sequence). Using reference TRBV5-4 and TRBJ1-3 for the parts outside the CDR3, the full variable domain is ETGVTQSPTHLIKTRGQQVTLRCSSQSGHNTVSWYQQALGQGPQFIFQYYREEENGRGNFPPRFSGLQFPNYSSELNVNALELDDSALYLCASSLAGISGNTIYFGEGSWLTVV.

The chain couples TRBV4-2 to TRBJ2-1, with TRBD1 matching 11 bases. CDR1 LGHNA and CDR2 YNFKEQ come from the germline V gene. After removal of 2 bases from V and 8 bases from J, the junction contained 5 bases not matched to a gene. The CDR3 is made up of 15 amino acids. CDR3 in amino acids: CASSQPGQGDYEQFF. Here the CDR3 DNA reads TGTGCCAGCAGCCAACCGGGACAGGGGGACTATGAGCAGTTCTTC.